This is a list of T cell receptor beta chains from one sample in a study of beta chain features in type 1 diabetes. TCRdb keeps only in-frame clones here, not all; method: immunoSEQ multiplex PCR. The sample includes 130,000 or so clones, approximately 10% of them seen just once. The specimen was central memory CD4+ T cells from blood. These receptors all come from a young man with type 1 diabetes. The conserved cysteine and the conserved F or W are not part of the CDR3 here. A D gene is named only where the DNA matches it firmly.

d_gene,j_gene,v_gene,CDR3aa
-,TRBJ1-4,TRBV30,AWDLAGEKLF
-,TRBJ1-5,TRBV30,AWSVEGDQPQH
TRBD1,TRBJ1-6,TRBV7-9,ASSSGTGHSPLH
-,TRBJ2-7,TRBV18,ASSPQGAEQY
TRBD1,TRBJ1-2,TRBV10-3,AISEGQDYGYT
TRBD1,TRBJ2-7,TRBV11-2,ASSLASGTGFYEQY
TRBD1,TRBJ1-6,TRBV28,ASSSRIAGGLDSPLH
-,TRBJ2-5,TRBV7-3,ASSSQGLGQETQY
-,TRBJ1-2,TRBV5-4,ASSPGQQGYGYT
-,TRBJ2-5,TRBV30,ACHGYYLQETQY
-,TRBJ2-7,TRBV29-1,SVEAPRTSLSYEQY
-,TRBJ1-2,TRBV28,ASSLYQAVGGYT
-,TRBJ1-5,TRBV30,AWSPSSNQPQH
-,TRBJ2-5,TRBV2,ASSEGAETQY
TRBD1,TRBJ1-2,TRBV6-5,ASIPGTGTVYT
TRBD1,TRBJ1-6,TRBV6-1,ASSEVWAGQGGSPLH
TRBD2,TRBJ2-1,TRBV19,ASRPEGLGYNEQF
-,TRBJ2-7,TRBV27,ASSPRLGRASTYEQY
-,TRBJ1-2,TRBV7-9,ASSYYTGGEDGYT
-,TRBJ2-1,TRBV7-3,ASSRKGGEQF